Following are 8 T cell receptor beta chains from one sample sequenced in a study of cytomegalovirus exposure and HLA in healthy donors. PCR primers comprised 60 Vbeta and 13 Jbeta primers. Repertoires were generated with immunoSEQ multiplex PCR, while TCRdb's copy carries only in-frame clones and drops some. Here the sample spans just over 95,000 clones, about four fifths being singletons. The source material was PBMCs. The receptors originated from a woman aged 40 to 50 in good health and CMV-seronegative.

The rearrangement joins TRBV11-2 to TRBJ1-2; D is unclear. The CDR3 contains 14 residues. V was shortened by 0 bases and J by 6 bases, with 11 bases between the two germline ends. The germline CDR1 and CDR2 sequences are SGHAT and FQNNGV. The CDR3 loop is CASSLDPRTHGYTF. DNA for the CDR3: TGTGCCAGCAGCTTAGATCCGCGAACGCATGGCTACACCTTC. The full variable domain, in which reference TRBV11-2 and TRBJ1-2 provide the parts outside the CDR3, is EAGVAQSPRYKIIEKRQSVAFWCNPISGHATLYWYQQILGQGPKLLIQFQNNGVVDDSQLPKDRFSAERLKGVDSTLKIQPAKLEDSAVYLCASSLDPRTHGYTFGSGTRLTVV.

The chain links TRBV5-1 to TRBJ2-2; 9 nucleotides align to TRBD2. CDR3 length: 18 residues. Germline V gene sequence: CDR1 SGHRS, CDR2 YFSETQ. The V segment lost 6 bases and the J segment 5 bases; nucleotides outside the gene matches: 17. The CDR3: CASNNRASGNQGTGELFF. The CDR3, as DNA: TGCGCCAGCAATAATCGGGCTAGCGGGAACCAAGGAACCGGGGAGCTGTTTTTT.

In this sample, this clone turned up once. This chain joins TRBV12-5 and TRBJ2-2, with D maybe TRBD1 (5 bases). The CDR3 covers 15 residues. V was shortened by 2 bases and J by 6 bases, with 13 bases between the two germline ends. Germline-derived CDR1 and CDR2 are LGHNT and FRNRAP. The chain's CDR3 is CASGLSLGRSGELFF. DNA for the CDR3: TGTGCTAGTGGTTTGTCGTTGGGGCGGTCCGGGGAGCTGTTTTTT.

This chain joins TRBV4-3 and TRBJ2-1; D possibly corresponds to TRBD2 (6 bases). CDR1 and CDR2 from the germline V gene are LGHNA and YSLEER. CDR3 length: 16 residues. Trimming took off 1 base at V and 2 bases at J, with 12 bases between the two ends. The CDR3, as DNA: TGCGCCAGCAGCCAAGCTGGTGCGGGGACCTACAATGAGCAGTTCTTC. Residues: CASSQAGAGTYNEQFF.

This chain connects TRBV19 to TRBJ1-3, with 7 bases aligning to TRBD1. The CDR3 is made up of 17 amino acids. The junction had 12 bases not matched to a gene; V was cut back by 3 bases and J by 4 bases. CDR1 and CDR2 from the germline V gene are LNHDA and SQIVND (reference sequence). The CDR3 protein is CASSIRQGRSGGNTIYF. The CDR3 region has the DNA TGTGCCAGTAGTATCCGACAGGGACGCTCTGGAGGAAACACCATATATTTT.

Concerning this clone: At one of its ends the junction is not consistent with the germline gene, which may arise from a read error. The rearrangement joins TRBV7-7 to TRBJ2-1, with TRBD1 matching over 8 bases. The CDR3 is 14 residues long. Germline values: CDR1 SSHAT, CDR2 FNYEAQ (reference sequence). For the CDR3, the DNA is TGTGCTAGCAGCCGAAATCAGACAGGGGCTGAGCAGTTCTTC. Its translation is CASSRNQTGAEQFF.

J is TRBJ1-1 and V is TRBV4-1; D gene ambiguous. The CDR3 is made up of 14 amino acids. V was cut by 4 bases and J by 1 base, with 10 bases left in between. Looked up from germline, CDR1 is MGHRA and CDR2 is YSYEKL. CDR3 bases: TGCGCCAGCAGCCGTGGAAGAGGGAACACTGAAGCTTTCTTT. This gives the protein CASSRGRGNTEAFF.

The CDR3 DNA sequence: TGCGCCAGCAGCCAGTCTCTTACTAGCGGGGGGGTGAATGAGCAGTTCTTC. Amino acids: CASSQSLTSGGVNEQFF. The gene calls are TRBV4-3 and TRBJ2-1; TRBD2 matches at 13 bases. V lost 3 bases to trimming and J lost 7 bases; unmatched junction nucleotides: 9. The CDR3 contains 17 residues. Germline-derived CDR1 and CDR2 are LGHNA and YSLEER.